This T cell receptor (beta chain) came from a study of T cells in Graves' hyperthyroidism and ophthalmopathy. Study-wide points: The model forecast ophthalmopathy, anticipating it by a median approximately 6.2 months before onset. By a 13 V-J model, ophthalmopathy was set apart from stable hyperthyroidism.

This clonotype was counted many times. Its antigen remains unidentified. Researchers took RNA transcripts and amplified the TCR beta CDR3 regions from them. First-round RT-PCR targeting the TCR CDR3 was performed with the HTBI primer set. TCRdb analysed the multiplex PCR reads with MiXCR anew, one entry per CDR3 protein. The sample has about 400,000 distinct CDR3 sequences, approximately 15% seen once; the top ten hold around an eighth. CDR1 is SGHTA, CDR2 FQGNSA, per germline. The CDR3 consists of 15 residues. The J segment lost 4 bases and the V segment lost 6 bases, leaving 9 bases of the junction unmatched.

The rearrangement uses TRBV7-2 and TRBJ2-5; 9 bases align to TRBD2. The sequenced sample consisted of blood. The clonotype originates from a woman between 18 and 29 years old with Graves' hyperthyroidism. CDR3 loop: CASSPTSGTLETQYF. The CDR3 DNA follows: TGTGCCAGCAGTCCGACTAGCGGAACGTTAGAGACCCAGTACTTC.